A single count supports the clone carrying this TCR beta chain. Its antigen is as yet unknown. 60 Vbeta and 13 Jbeta primers were used in PCR. TCRdb keeps only in-frame clones here, not all; method: immunoSEQ multiplex PCR. In the table there are 50,000 to 65,000 clones, about three quarters of which are singletons. The data belong to a study of cytomegalovirus exposure and HLA in healthy donors. Overall study context: In an earlier analysis, 90 million to 120 million unique TCR beta sequences were found from 200 million or so T cells.

The CDR3 is made up of 15 amino acids. The germline V gene has CDR1 MGHDK and CDR2 SYGVNS. V shed 4 bases and J 5 bases; nucleotides not matched to a gene: 8. Donors had nominal health at sampling but likely had unrecorded immune exposures. Overall study results and limits: CMV antigen specificity of a few CMV-associated chains was confirmed in vitro. Earlier analysis looked at TCR beta V segments, and most were productive about 87% or about 30% of the time.

The chain links TRBV25-1 to TRBJ1-2; 9 bases are shared with TRBD1. The sample taken for sequencing was PBMCs. This TCR derives from a man aged 18 to 30 in good health and CMV-seronegative. Here the CDR3 reads CASSANPGTGYGYTF. The CDR3 bases are TGTGCCAGCAGTGCCAATCCCGGGACAGGGTATGGCTACACCTTC.